This TCR beta chain came from a study of T cells in women clearing cervical HPV infection (dated by TCRdb to between 2017 and 2018). For the study in its entirety: Cases were roughly 23 women with histologically confirmed HPV16-related CIN3 or worse, including a couple of invasive cancers. For cases, the median interval between lesion detection and blood sampling was around 160 days, with an interquartile range of about 85 to 210 days. Blood from cases was drawn at the visit where the lesion was first identified, while blood from controls was drawn once the infection was no longer detected. An exploratory proof-of-principle case-control study, nested within the Guanacaste HPV Natural History Study in Costa Rica, was conducted to compare TCR repertoires across cervical HPV16 outcomes. Cases were matched to controls by age within five years and by the year the sample was collected. Median age was about 35 years in cases versus around 37 in controls, and baseline characteristics did not differ significantly. In the parent cohort, some 9,900 women aged 18 or older were enrolled in Guanacaste, Costa Rica, during about 1993 to 1994 and then followed for less than nine years. Since HLA typing was available for only a few women, HLA type could not be ruled out as a confounder. Five blinded duplicates per group were added as quality controls, giving some 60 samples: some 50 participants and 10 replicates. Controls were around 25 women whose single incident HPV16 infection cleared within 12 months without precancer or cancer developing. Summary of the overall study and its limitations: TRBV6-7 relative abundance was lower in cases than in controls (around 0.11% versus 0.15%; Bonferroni P = 0.0008). The cross-sectional design could not show whether associations preceded infection or resulted from it; effector/memory subsets and HPV-specific T cells were not isolated. Because the number of T cells in each sample was unknown, differences in richness could reflect differing T-cell content rather than repertoire biology. Cases were distinguished from controls with an estimated AUC of approximately 0.8 by random forest classifiers combining richness and V gene abundances. CIN3+ cases had significantly higher TCR repertoire richness than controls across sequencing depths, but evenness did not differ between the groups.

Using the immunoSEQ assay, multiplex PCR amplified TCR beta CDR3 regions from an average of 1200 ng of genomic DNA per sample. Primer bias was corrected in the assay by using a complete synthetic TCR repertoire to establish an amplification baseline. The amplicons were sequenced on the Illumina platform. On the study's bioinformatics: Sequences were error-corrected by clustering with frequency ratios and a modified nearest-neighbor algorithm, then analyzed in the immunoSEQ Analyzer with IMGT gene definitions. At each rarefaction depth, TCR richness and evenness were averaged over 20 rarefaction repeats, and samples with fewer sequences than the depth were excluded. V, D and J gene relative abundances were compared between groups with Wilcoxon rank sum tests, applying FDR correction. For the blinded duplicates, the intraclass correlation was approximately 96% for TCR richness and averaged about 75% across about 66 gene segments. TCRdb took this table from immuneACCESS and kept in-frame rearrangements with V and J called. Such tables lack part of the clones; where checked against another copy, unresolved V genes explain under half of the gap, and the rest is unexplained. V, J and clone size are those of that table, while D and trimming were read from the DNA. The table for this sample shows 30,000 to 35,000 clones. Roughly 1.6% of the sample is taken by the ten largest.

Every participant had a single incident cervical HPV16 infection, and women with prevalent HPV16 infections were excluded. Cervical HPV DNA was detected by MY09/MY11 PCR, and genotyping was performed by dot-blot hybridization. Roughly 16 mL of heparinized blood were centrifuged, and the buffy coat was split into aliquots, frozen at -30 degrees C, and then kept at -80 degrees C. QIAGEN kits were used to extract genomic DNA from the buffy coat specimens. With regard to this clone: Its antigen specificity is not known. The read ends 3 residues shy of where the CDR3 ends; the end is completed using the germline J gene.

CDR1 and CDR2 are read off the germline V gene as SNHLY and FYNNEI. The CDR3 covers 12 residues, taking in both the cysteine and the phenylalanine. Of the CDR3's DNA, 27 bases were read; they are in frame from base 1. Relative to germline, V is 7 bases shorter and J is 0 bases shorter, with 7 bases between their ends. In this chain, TRBV2 is recombined with TRBJ2-7; the best D guess is TRBD1, with 5 bases matching. Sequencing was done on a sample of blood buffy coat. The TCR originated in a woman aged 18-69 years with a cervical HPV16 infection that either progressed to CIN3+ or cleared (not recorded which). The CDR3 DNA, read in part, is TGTGCCAGCACCACAGGCTCCTACGAG. The resulting protein is CASTTGSYE. The full CDR3 protein reads CASTTGSYEQYF.